This T cell receptor (beta chain) was identified during a study of tumor-infiltrating lymphocytes in primary liver carcinoma. On the study more broadly: Each of the samples returned roughly 3.65 to 7.5 million productive TCRbeta reads (a yield similar across tissue types). Study findings and constraints: It was in tumors, not blood, that the top-250-clone fraction was significantly higher (p = 0.039).

Making TCR beta cDNA involved around 510 ng total RNA and a constant-region primer. Three rounds of nested multiplex PCR with slightly modified ARM-PCR produced TCR beta libraries. It was with TRBV1-TRBV30 forward primers and a C-beta reverse primer that the first two PCR rounds were run, at around 10 cycles each. In TCRdb, the multiplex PCR reads were re-called with MiXCR into one record per CDR3 protein. The data show 330,000 or so distinct CDR3 sequences, approximately 65% seen once. The CDR3 covers 15 residues. Concerning this clonotype itself: Its antigen is undetermined. The junction departs from the called germline gene at one end, perhaps through a read error.

The authors took blood RNA from unsorted whole blood and also extracted germline DNA. Chronic HBV infection was present in the patients, who were treatment-naive. This clonotype was obtained from a middle-aged man with primary liver carcinoma and hepatitis B virus infection. The rearrangement uses TRBV12-3 or TRBV12-4 and TRBJ2-5; 10 nucleotides match TRBD2. Sequencing was carried out using peripheral blood. CDR3 protein: CASSAGLAEVETQCF. CDR3 sequence (DNA): TGTGCCAGCAGCGCTGGACTAGCGGAAGTTGAGACCCAGTGCTTC.